This is a list of T cell receptor beta chains from one sample in a study of blood T cells in healthy people across ages. TCRdb called the 5' RACE reads again in MiXCR, with one record for every CDR3 protein. The repertoire holds over 700,000 distinct CDR3 sequences, with 20% to 25% as singletons. These data were also filed under a second study, of T cells of mothers and their children.

The sequencing sample was made of blood. The receptors were gathered from a boy aged 5-17 years in good health. The CDR3 runs from the conserved cysteine through the conserved F or W. Each record gives: J gene, V gene, CDR3 protein.

J gene: TRBJ2-5; V gene: TRBV28; CDR3 protein: CASSLGLLAGDKDQETQYF
J gene: TRBJ2-5; V gene: TRBV14; CDR3 protein: CASSQPQGFPETQYF
J gene: TRBJ2-3; V gene: TRBV14; CDR3 protein: CASSQGLIQGTDTQYF
J gene: TRBJ2-7; V gene: TRBV4-2; CDR3 protein: CASSPLPGRYEQYF
J gene: TRBJ2-5; V gene: TRBV20-1; CDR3 protein: CSARDRRGEETQYF
J gene: NA; V gene: TRBV21-1; CDR3 protein: CASSNPKGGLVYEQYF
J gene: TRBJ1-1; V gene: TRBV7-9; CDR3 protein: CASSLTDSGGNAEAFF
J gene: TRBJ2-7; V gene: TRBV4-3; CDR3 protein: CASSQVGQIYEQYF
J gene: TRBJ1-4; V gene: TRBV12-3/TRBV12-4; CDR3 protein: CASSTDRGLAEKLFF
J gene: TRBJ2-5; V gene: TRBV29-1; CDR3 protein: CSVEDRGDLRETQYF
J gene: TRBJ2-1; V gene: TRBV15; CDR3 protein: CATSREREPPYNEQFF
J gene: TRBJ1-1; V gene: TRBV7-9; CDR3 protein: CASSSIGGDPEAFF
J gene: TRBJ2-4; V gene: TRBV20-1; CDR3 protein: CSALTGGQHIQYF
J gene: TRBJ2-3; V gene: TRBV12-3/TRBV12-4; CDR3 protein: CASTTRGRADTQYF
J gene: TRBJ1-2; V gene: TRBV4-1; CDR3 protein: CASSHQGNGYTF
J gene: TRBJ2-7; V gene: TRBV11-2; CDR3 protein: CASSSPGTGMYEQYF
J gene: TRBJ1-4; V gene: TRBV3-1; CDR3 protein: CASSPRGGWEKLFF
J gene: TRBJ1-2; V gene: TRBV29-1; CDR3 protein: CSVGGGPAVYGYTF
J gene: TRBJ1-2; V gene: TRBV11-2; CDR3 protein: CASRPRTGGLSGYTF
J gene: TRBJ2-5; V gene: TRBV4-2; CDR3 protein: CASSQGDETQYF
J gene: TRBJ1-2; V gene: TRBV20-1; CDR3 protein: CSAHTGDFYGYTF
J gene: TRBJ2-3; V gene: TRBV11-3; CDR3 protein: CASSHRASADTQYF
J gene: TRBJ2-5; V gene: TRBV4-3; CDR3 protein: CASSIQITGGAKTQYF
J gene: TRBJ1-1; V gene: TRBV20-1; CDR3 protein: CSTTEVGTEAFF
J gene: TRBJ1-5; V gene: TRBV12-3/TRBV12-4; CDR3 protein: CASSPWGSSNQPQHF
J gene: TRBJ1-6; V gene: TRBV4-1; CDR3 protein: CASSQGIEGSYNSPLHF
J gene: TRBJ2-3; V gene: TRBV7-2; CDR3 protein: CASSTEPSGGLGDTQYF
J gene: TRBJ2-7; V gene: TRBV5-1; CDR3 protein: CASSLGPGLYEQYF
J gene: TRBJ2-2; V gene: TRBV28; CDR3 protein: CASSSPHDYRRPGELFF
J gene: TRBJ2-2; V gene: TRBV29-1; CDR3 protein: CSVRVGHTGELFF
J gene: TRBJ2-5; V gene: TRBV5-1; CDR3 protein: CASSLGTSGRTETQYF
J gene: TRBJ2-5; V gene: TRBV6-5; CDR3 protein: CASSFVRDQETQYF
J gene: NA; V gene: TRBV7-2; CDR3 protein: CASSLDVPARDEQFF
J gene: TRBJ1-1; V gene: TRBV7-2; CDR3 protein: CASREAGSTEAFF
J gene: TRBJ2-7; V gene: TRBV6-1; CDR3 protein: CASSEGDGWSYEQYF
J gene: TRBJ2-3; V gene: TRBV20-1; CDR3 protein: CSANIREGLPDTQYF
J gene: TRBJ2-7; V gene: TRBV5-5; CDR3 protein: CASSRLGLGSNEQYF
J gene: TRBJ2-5; V gene: TRBV29-1; CDR3 protein: CSVGSQSQAQYF
J gene: TRBJ2-5; V gene: TRBV19; CDR3 protein: CASSIDGGVRETQYF